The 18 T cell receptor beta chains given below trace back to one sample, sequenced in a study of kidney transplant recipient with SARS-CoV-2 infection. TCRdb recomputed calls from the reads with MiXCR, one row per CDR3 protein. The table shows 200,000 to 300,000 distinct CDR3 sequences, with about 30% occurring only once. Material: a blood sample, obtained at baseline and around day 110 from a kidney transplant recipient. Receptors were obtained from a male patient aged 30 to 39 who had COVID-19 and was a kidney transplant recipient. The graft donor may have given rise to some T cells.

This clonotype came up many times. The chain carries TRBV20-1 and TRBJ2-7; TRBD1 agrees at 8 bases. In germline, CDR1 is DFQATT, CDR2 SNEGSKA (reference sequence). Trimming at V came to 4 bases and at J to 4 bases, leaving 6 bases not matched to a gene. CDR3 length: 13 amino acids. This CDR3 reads CSAMTGEGYEQYF. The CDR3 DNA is TGCAGTGCTATGACAGGGGAAGGGTACGAGCAGTACTTC.

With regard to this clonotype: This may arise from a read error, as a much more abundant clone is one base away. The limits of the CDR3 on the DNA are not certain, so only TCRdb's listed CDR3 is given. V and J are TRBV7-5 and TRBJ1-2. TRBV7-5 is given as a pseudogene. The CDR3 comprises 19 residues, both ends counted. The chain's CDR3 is CISVPEGGHEVGKAYGYTF.

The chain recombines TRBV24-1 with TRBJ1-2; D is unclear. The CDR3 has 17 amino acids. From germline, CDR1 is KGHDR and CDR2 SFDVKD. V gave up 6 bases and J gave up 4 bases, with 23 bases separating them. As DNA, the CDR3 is TGTGCCACCAGTAGGTACGATAGTACCAGAAAGACCTATGGCTACACCTTC. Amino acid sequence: CATSRYDSTRKTYGYTF.

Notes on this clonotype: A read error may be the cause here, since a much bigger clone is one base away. The CDR3 loop reads CGVGATGGINYGYTF. CDR3 sequence (DNA): TGCGGCGTTGGGGCGACAGGGGGTATTAACTATGGCTACACCTTC. V and J are TRBV29-1 and TRBJ1-2, with TRBD1 identical over 9 bases. The CDR3 contains 15 residues. CDR1 and CDR2 (germline): SQVTM, ANQGSEA.

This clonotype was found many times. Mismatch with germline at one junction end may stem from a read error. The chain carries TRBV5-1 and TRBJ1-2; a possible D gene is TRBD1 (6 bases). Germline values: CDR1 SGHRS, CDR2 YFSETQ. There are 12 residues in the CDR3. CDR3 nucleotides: TGTGCCAGTAGTCTGGACAGCTATGGCTACACCTTC. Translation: CASSLDSYGYTF.

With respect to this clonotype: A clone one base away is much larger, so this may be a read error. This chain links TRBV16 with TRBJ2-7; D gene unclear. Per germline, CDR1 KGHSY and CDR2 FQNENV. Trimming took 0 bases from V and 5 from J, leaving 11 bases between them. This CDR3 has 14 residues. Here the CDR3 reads CASSQSSPPDEQYF. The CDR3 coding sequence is TGTGCCAGCAGCCAATCTAGCCCCCCCGACGAGCAGTACTTC.

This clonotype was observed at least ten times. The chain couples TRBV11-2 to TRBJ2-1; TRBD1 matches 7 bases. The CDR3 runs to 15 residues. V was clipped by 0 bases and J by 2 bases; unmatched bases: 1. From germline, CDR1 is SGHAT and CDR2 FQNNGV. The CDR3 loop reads CASSLDRGTYNEQFF. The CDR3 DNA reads TGTGCCAGCAGCTTAGACAGGGGGACCTACAATGAGCAGTTCTTC.

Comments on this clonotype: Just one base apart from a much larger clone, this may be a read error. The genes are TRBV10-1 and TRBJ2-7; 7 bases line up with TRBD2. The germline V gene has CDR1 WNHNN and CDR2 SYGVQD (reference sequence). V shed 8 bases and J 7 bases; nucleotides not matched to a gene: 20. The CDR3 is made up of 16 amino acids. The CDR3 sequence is CASPLGPAGKVAEQYF. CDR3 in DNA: TGCGCCAGCCCCCTCGGACCAGCGGGAAAGGTAGCTGAGCAGTACTTC.

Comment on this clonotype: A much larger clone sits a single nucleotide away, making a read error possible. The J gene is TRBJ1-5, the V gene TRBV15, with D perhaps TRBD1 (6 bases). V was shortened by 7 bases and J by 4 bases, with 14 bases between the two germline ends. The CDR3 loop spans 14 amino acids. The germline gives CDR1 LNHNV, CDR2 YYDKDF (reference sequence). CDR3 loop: CATNNLQGNQPQHF. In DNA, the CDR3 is TGTGCCACCAACAATCTTCAGGGGAATCAGCCCCAGCATTTT.

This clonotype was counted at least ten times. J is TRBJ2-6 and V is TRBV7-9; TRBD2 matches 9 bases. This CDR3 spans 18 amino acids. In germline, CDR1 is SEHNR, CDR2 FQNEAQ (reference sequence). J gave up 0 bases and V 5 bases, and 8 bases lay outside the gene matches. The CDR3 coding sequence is TGTGCCAGCAGCAGAGGAGCGGGAGGAAACTCTGGGGCCAACGTCCTGACTTTC. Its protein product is CASSRGAGGNSGANVLTF.

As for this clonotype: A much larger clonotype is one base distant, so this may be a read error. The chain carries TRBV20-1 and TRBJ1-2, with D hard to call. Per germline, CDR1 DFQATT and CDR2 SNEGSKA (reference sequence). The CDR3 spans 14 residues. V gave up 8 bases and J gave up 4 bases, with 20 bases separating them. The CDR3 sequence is CSTNYGGSFYGYTF. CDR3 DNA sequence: TGCAGTACTAATTATGGCGGATCCTTCTATGGCTACACCTTC.

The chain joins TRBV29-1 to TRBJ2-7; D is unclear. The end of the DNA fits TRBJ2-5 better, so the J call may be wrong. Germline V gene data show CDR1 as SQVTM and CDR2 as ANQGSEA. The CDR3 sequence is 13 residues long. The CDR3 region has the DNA TGCAGCGTTGACCGTGAGACCCAAGAGACCCAGTACTTC. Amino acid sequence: CSVDRETQETQYF.

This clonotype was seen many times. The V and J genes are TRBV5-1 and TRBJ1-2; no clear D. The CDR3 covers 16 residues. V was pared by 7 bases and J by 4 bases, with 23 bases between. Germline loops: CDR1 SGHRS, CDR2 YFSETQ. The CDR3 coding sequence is TGCGCCAGCCTTACTCGATCGGTTCGAAAGACCTATGGCTACACCTTC. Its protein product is CASLTRSVRKTYGYTF.

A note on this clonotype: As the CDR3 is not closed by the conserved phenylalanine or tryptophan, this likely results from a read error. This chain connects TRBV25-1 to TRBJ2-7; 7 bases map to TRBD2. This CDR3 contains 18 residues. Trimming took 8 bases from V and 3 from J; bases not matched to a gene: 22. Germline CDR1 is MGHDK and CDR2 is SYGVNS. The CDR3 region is CASDMIEERGSNNYEQYL. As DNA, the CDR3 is TGTGCCAGCGATATGATCGAGGAGCGGGGCTCGAACAACTACGAGCAGTACCTC.

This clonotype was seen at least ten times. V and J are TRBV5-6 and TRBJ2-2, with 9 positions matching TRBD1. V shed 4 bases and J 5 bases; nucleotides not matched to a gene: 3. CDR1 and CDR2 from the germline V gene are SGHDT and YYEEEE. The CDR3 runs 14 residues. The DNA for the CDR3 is TGTGCCAGCAGCGGGGGGACAGGGACCGGGGAGCTGTTTTTT. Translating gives CASSGGTGTGELFF.

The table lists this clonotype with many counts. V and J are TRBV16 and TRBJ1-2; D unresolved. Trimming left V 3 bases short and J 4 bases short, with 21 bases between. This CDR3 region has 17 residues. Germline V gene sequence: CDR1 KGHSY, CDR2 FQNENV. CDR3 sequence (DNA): TGTGCCAGCAGCCACGGTGAGGTCGTTAGAAAGACCTATGGCTACACCTTC. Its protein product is CASSHGEVVRKTYGYTF.

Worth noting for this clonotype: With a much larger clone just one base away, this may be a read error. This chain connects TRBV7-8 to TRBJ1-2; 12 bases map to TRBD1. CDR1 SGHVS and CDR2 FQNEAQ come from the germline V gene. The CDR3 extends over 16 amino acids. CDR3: CASSLGGTGGFYSYTF. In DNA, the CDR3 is TGTGCCAGCAGCTTGGGCGGGACAGGGGGCTTCTATAGCTACACCTTC.

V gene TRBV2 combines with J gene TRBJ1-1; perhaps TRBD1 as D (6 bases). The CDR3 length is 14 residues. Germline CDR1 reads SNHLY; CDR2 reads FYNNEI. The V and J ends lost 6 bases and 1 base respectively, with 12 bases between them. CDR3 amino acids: CASRLQGGNTEAFF. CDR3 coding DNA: TGTGCCAGCAGATTACAGGGAGGGAACACTGAAGCTTTCTTT.